The 23 T cell receptor beta chains below were found in one sample sequenced in a study of response to subunit inactivated influenza vaccine. TCRdb passed the RT-PCR reads through MiXCR, listing each CDR3 protein once. The table lists roughly 630,000 distinct CDR3 sequences, 14% of them singletons, with roughly 7.6% in the top ten. Material: PBMCs from blood, obtained less than 15 days before vaccination. The receptor set was obtained from a man in his forties or fifties who received an inactivated influenza vaccine.

The V gene is TRBV24-1, the J gene TRBJ1-5, with D possibly matching TRBD1 (6 bases). V was shortened by 5 bases and J by 0 bases, with 13 bases between the two germline ends. There are 16 residues in the CDR3. Germline V lookup: CDR1 KGHDR, CDR2 SFDVKD. In DNA, the CDR3 is TGTGCCACCAGTGTGGGGGGCTCTCATAGCAATCAGCCCCAGCATTTT. Encoded protein: CATSVGGSHSNQPQHF.

This clonotype was detected a few times. The chain links TRBV4-3 to TRBJ2-3; maybe TRBD1 (5 bases). From germline, CDR1 is LGHNA and CDR2 YSLEER. CDR3 size: 15 residues. Trimming cost V 1 base and J 8 bases, with 16 bases left between them. This CDR3 reads CASSQVTGAVITQYF. The CDR3 nucleotides are TGCGCCAGCAGCCAAGTCACAGGCGCCGTTATTACGCAGTATTTT.

The V gene is TRBV12-3 or TRBV12-4, the J gene TRBJ2-3; TRBD2 agrees at 10 bases. CDR3 length equals 15 residues. Trimming at V came to 3 bases and at J to 7 bases, leaving 7 bases not matched to a gene. Here the CDR3 reads CASSFLAGETNTQYF. In DNA, the CDR3 is TGTGCCAGCAGTTTCCTAGCGGGAGAGACGAATACGCAGTATTTT.

This clonotype was seen more than once but under ten times. The CDR3 reads CSARSGSSNTEAFF. CDR3 nucleotides: TGCAGTGCTAGATCCGGGTCTTCGAACACTGAAGCTTTCTTT. The V and J genes are TRBV20-1 and TRBJ1-1; D is unclear. The length of the CDR3 is 14 residues. The V end was cut by 2 bases, the J end by 1 base, with 11 bases between. Germline CDR1 is DFQATT and CDR2 is SNEGSKA (reference sequence).

The genes are TRBV12-3 or TRBV12-4 and TRBJ2-5; D unresolved. The CDR3 totals 12 residues. V dropped 3 bases and J dropped 7 bases, with 9 bases sitting between them. DNA for the CDR3: TGTGCCAGCAGTTTTAAACCTGGGACCCAGTACTTC. This gives the protein CASSFKPGTQYF.

This clonotype turned up a few times. The rearrangement joins TRBV20-1 to TRBJ1-6, with unresolved D. CDR1 is DFQATT and CDR2 is SNEGSKA in the germline V gene (reference sequence). This CDR3 comprises 13 residues. Here the CDR3 DNA reads TGCAGCCCCCGGAGCTCCTATAATTCACCCCTCCACTTT. Amino acids: CSPRSSYNSPLHF.

This clonotype showed up many times. The chain combines TRBV12-3 or TRBV12-4 with TRBJ1-1, with a possible D match to TRBD1 (6 bases). V was clipped by 7 bases and J by 11 bases, with 17 bases between them. CDR3 length: 12 residues. The DNA for the CDR3 is TGTGCCAGCACACTCAACAGGGTGAGCGCTTTCTTT. Translated: CASTLNRVSAFF.

J is TRBJ1-4 and V is TRBV5-1; TRBD1 matches 10 bases. Germline loops: CDR1 SGHRS, CDR2 YFSETQ. The V segment lost 0 bases and the J segment 3 bases; nucleotides outside the gene matches: 8. CDR3 length equals 18 residues. CDR3 DNA sequence: TGCGCCAGCAGCTTGGCCCGACAGGGGGCAACCCCTAATGAAAAACTGTTTTTT. As protein: CASSLARQGATPNEKLFF.

This clonotype was seen many times. The chain has TRBV5-1 and TRBJ1-1, with D hard to call. CDR3 length: 13 residues. The V gene's germline CDR1 is SGHRS and CDR2 YFSETQ. With 5 bases removed from V and 1 base from J, the gap between germline ends came to 9 bases. CDR3 in amino acids: CASSSPGNTEAFF. CDR3 bases: TGCGCCAGCAGTTCCCCTGGGAACACTGAAGCTTTCTTT.

In this sample, this clonotype turned up a few times. This CDR3 is CASSSLRGYTGELFF. The CDR3 DNA follows: TGTGCCAGCAGTTCTCTCAGGGGATACACCGGGGAGCTGTTTTTT. The chain uses TRBV6-2 or TRBV6-3 and TRBJ2-2; maybe TRBD1 (6 bases). This CDR3 contains 15 residues. V lost 4 bases, J lost 3 bases, and 12 bases lay in between. Germline V gives CDR1 MNHEY, CDR2 SVGEGT.

The rearrangement uses TRBV6-4 and TRBJ2-6, with D maybe TRBD1 (5 bases). Trimming removed 7 bases at V and 4 bases at J, with 11 bases between. This CDR3 contains 14 residues. Per germline, CDR1 MRHNA and CDR2 SNTAGT. CDR3 in amino acids: CASTSGPGANVLTF. CDR3 DNA sequence: TGTGCCAGCACTTCAGGGCCCGGGGCCAACGTCCTGACTTTC.

This clonotype was counted many times. The chain employs TRBV5-1 and TRBJ1-5; 7 bases match TRBD1. The CDR3 consists of 12 residues. The V gene end was trimmed by 3 bases and the J gene end by 15 bases; junction bases not matched to a gene: 9. The germline V gene has CDR1 SGHRS and CDR2 YFSETQ. The CDR3 spells CASSSDRVIWHF. CDR3 DNA sequence: TGCGCCAGCAGCTCCGACAGGGTGATCTGGCATTTT.

This clonotype was seen at least ten times. The rearrangement links TRBV15 to TRBJ2-1; no firm D call. Trimming left V 0 bases short and J 8 bases short, with 8 bases between. CDR3 length equals 13 residues. From germline, CDR1 is LNHNV and CDR2 YYDKDF (reference sequence). In DNA form, the CDR3 reads TGTGCCACCAGCAGAGATCTTGGATATGAGCAGTTCTTC. This gives the protein CATSRDLGYEQFF.

CDR3 coding DNA: TGTGCCAGCAGCCGGGACGGAGATGAGCAGTTCTTC. This gives the protein CASSRDGDEQFF. This chain connects TRBV12-3 or TRBV12-4 to TRBJ2-1; D may correspond to TRBD1 or TRBD2 (5 bases each). V was clipped by 6 bases and J by 8 bases, with 11 bases between them. The CDR3 is made up of 12 amino acids.

The chain uses TRBV27 and TRBJ2-3; 10 bases map to TRBD1. The V segment lost 7 bases and the J segment 4 bases; nucleotides outside the gene matches: 5. Per the germline V gene, CDR1 is MNHEY and CDR2 is SMNVEV (reference sequence). The CDR3 spans 14 residues. The CDR3 is CASNRQGAADTQYF. As DNA, the CDR3 is TGTGCCAGCAATCGACAGGGGGCGGCAGATACGCAGTATTTT.

This clonotype was counted between two and nine times. This rearrangement joins TRBV20-1 to TRBJ1-2; TRBD1 is a possible D gene (5 bases). Germline lookup yields CDR1 DFQATT and CDR2 SNEGSKA (reference sequence). The CDR3 length is 12 residues. V was shortened by 4 bases and J by 4 bases, with 10 bases between the two germline ends. CDR3 amino acids: CSATGSGYGYTF. The DNA for the CDR3 is TGCAGTGCTACAGGGTCGGGCTATGGCTACACCTTC.

The chain combines TRBV7-2 with TRBJ1-5; D not certain. The CDR3 extends over 13 amino acids. CDR1 is SGHTA and CDR2 is FQGNSA in the germline V gene. Trimming removed 2 bases from V and 11 bases from J, with 13 bases in between. CDR3 sequence (DNA): TGTGCCAGCAGCTTAAGCAGGTTTCGAGCCCAGCATTTT. This gives the protein CASSLSRFRAQHF.

This clonotype was observed a handful of times. The chain uses TRBV9 and TRBJ2-2, with D perhaps matching TRBD1 or TRBD2 (5 bases each). This CDR3 comprises 14 residues. CDR1 SGDLS and CDR2 YYNGEE come from the germline V gene. Deletions cut 3 bases from V and 3 bases from J, with 9 bases between. The chain's CDR3 is CASSAGTYTGELFF. In nucleotides, the CDR3 is TGTGCCAGCAGCGCCGGGACCTACACCGGGGAGCTGTTTTTT.

A few counts support this clonotype. The chain joins TRBV6-2 or TRBV6-3 to TRBJ2-4; D call uncertain. Germline CDR1 and CDR2: MNHEY and SVGEGT. The CDR3 runs to 16 residues. Trimming left V 2 bases short and J 0 bases short, with 11 bases between. The CDR3 bases are TGTGCCAGCAGTTACAGAGGTCCCATAGCCAAAAACATTCAGTACTTC. Protein: CASSYRGPIAKNIQYF.

This clonotype has ten or more counts. The chain couples TRBV9 to TRBJ2-3; 7 bases fit TRBD2. Trimming took 6 bases from V and 1 from J; bases not matched to a gene: 11. The germline gives CDR1 SGDLS, CDR2 YYNGEE. The CDR3 totals 16 residues. The CDR3 loop is CASTGGSGHRTDTQYF. Here the CDR3 DNA reads TGTGCCAGCACCGGAGGTAGCGGGCACCGCACAGATACGCAGTATTTT.

This sequence joins TRBV6-1 and TRBJ1-5, with D possibly matching TRBD1 (5 bases). Germline V CDR1 and CDR2: MNHNS, SASEGT. The V and J ends lost 8 bases and 3 bases respectively, with 23 bases between them. There are 17 residues in the CDR3. CDR3 protein: CASLAGGTNFVNQPQHF. For the CDR3, the DNA is TGTGCCAGCTTGGCCGGAGGGACCAATTTTGTCAATCAGCCCCAGCATTTT.

The gene calls are TRBV15 and TRBJ2-6; either TRBD1 or TRBD2 may supply D (5 bases each). This CDR3 is 16 amino acids long. The ends were cut back, 0 bases at V and 7 bases at J, with 13 bases in the middle. Germline CDR1 LNHNV, CDR2 YYDKDF (reference sequence). The chain's CDR3 is CATSRDRDVRANVLTF. CDR3 DNA: TGTGCCACCAGCAGAGATCGGGACGTAAGAGCCAACGTCCTGACTTTC.

In its sample, this clonotype was seen many times. The junction shows a germline mismatch at one end, possibly a read error. The CDR3, as DNA: TGTGCCAGCAGCTTAGTGGAAGCTTTCTTT. It encodes CASSLVEAFF. This chain links TRBV12-3 or TRBV12-4 with TRBJ1-1; D is unclear. This CDR3 is built from 10 residues.